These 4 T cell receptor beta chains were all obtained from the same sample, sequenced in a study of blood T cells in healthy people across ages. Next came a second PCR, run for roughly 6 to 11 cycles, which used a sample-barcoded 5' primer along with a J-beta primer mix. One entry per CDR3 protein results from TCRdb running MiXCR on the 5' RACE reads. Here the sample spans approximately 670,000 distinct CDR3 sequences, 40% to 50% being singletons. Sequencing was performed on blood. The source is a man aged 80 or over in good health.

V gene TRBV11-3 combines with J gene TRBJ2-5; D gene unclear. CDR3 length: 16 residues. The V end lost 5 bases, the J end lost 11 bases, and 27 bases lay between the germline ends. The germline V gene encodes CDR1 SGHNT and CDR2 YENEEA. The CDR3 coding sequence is TGTGCCAGCAGCCCTGGGCTGGCGGTCGGCTACAATGAGCAGTACTTC. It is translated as CASSPGLAVGYNEQYF. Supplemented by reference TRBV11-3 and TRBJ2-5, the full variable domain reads EAGVVQSPRYKIIEKKQPVAFWCNPISGHNTLYWYLQNLGQGPELLIRYENEEAVDDSQLPKDRFSAERLKGVDSTLKIQPAELGDSAVYLCASSPGLAVGYNEQYFGPGTRLLVL.

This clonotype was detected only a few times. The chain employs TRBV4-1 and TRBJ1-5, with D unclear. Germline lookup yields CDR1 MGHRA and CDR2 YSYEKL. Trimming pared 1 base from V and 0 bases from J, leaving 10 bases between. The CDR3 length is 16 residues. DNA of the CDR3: TGCGCCAGCAGCCAAGGCGGGAGCTATAGCAATCAGCCCCAGCATTTT. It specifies CASSQGGSYSNQPQHF.

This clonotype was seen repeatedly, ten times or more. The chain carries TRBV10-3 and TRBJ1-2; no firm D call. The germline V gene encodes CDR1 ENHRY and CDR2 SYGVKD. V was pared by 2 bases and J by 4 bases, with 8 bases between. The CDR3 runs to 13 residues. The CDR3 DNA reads TGTGCCATCAGTGAGGCAGAAATCTATGGCTACACCTTC. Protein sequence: CAISEAEIYGYTF.

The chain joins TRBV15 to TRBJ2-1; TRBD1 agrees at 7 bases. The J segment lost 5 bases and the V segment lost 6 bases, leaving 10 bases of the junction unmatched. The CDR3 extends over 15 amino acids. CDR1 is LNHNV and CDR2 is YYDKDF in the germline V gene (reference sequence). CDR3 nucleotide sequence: TGTGCCACCAGTACCCCCGGGACAGAGGACAATGAGCAGTTCTTC. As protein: CATSTPGTEDNEQFF.